This TCR beta chain appears in the sequencing data of a study of T cell responses to AZD1222 COVID-19 vaccine. Study-level results: Spike was spanned by vaccine-associated CD4 TCRs, which were dominant at 160-218 and 743-854. Unmutated variant regions are reportedly targeted by nearly half of spike-specific TCRs. Repertoires were obtained only post-peak T cell response.

In germline, CDR1 is MNHEY, CDR2 SMNVEV (reference sequence). Trimming took 6 bases from V and 4 from J; bases not matched to a gene: 11. The CDR3 is made up of 16 amino acids. Produced via immunoSEQ multiplex PCR; TCRdb's table is partial and in-frame only. Among some 150,000 clones, around 92% were seen once, and the ten largest hold roughly 4.3%. About this clone itself: Its antigen is not known.

The genes are TRBV27 and TRBJ2-7; 11 nucleotides line up with TRBD2. The source is an adult in good health. Source: peripheral blood, taken on day 0 of MenACWY control vaccination. CDR3 DNA sequence: TGTGCCAGCAGCGAAAAGGGGACTAGCGGTTATTACGAGCAGTACTTC. This gives the protein CASSEKGTSGYYEQYF.